These 26 T cell receptor beta chains originate from one sample sequenced in a study of cytomegalovirus exposure and HLA in healthy donors. The primer mix had 60 Vbeta and 13 Jbeta primers. Sequenced by immunoSEQ multiplex PCR; TCRdb stores in-frame clones only, minus some. The table has approximately 280,000 clones, roughly 88% seen once. The sample comprised PBMCs. All receptors derive from a man aged 40-50 years in good health and CMV-seropositive.

This clone came up once. The chain carries TRBV2 and TRBJ2-5, with 8 bases aligning to TRBD1. With the DNA end fitting TRBJ2-7 better, the J assignment may be wrong. CDR3 size: 15 residues. Germline CDR1 and CDR2: SNHLY and FYNNEI. This chain's CDR3 is CASRPPGTGAYEQYF. The CDR3, as DNA: TGTGCCAGCAGACCCCCCGGGACAGGAGCCTACGAGCAGTACTTC.

V usage is TRBV28 and J usage is TRBJ2-6, with TRBD2 identical over 11 bases. Germline values: CDR1 MDHEN, CDR2 SYDVKM. Trimming removed 2 bases from V and 1 base from J; junction bases left unmatched: 10. The CDR3 extends over 20 amino acids. The chain's CDR3 is CASSLNWGLAGGSGANVLTF. CDR3 in DNA: TGTGCCAGCAGTTTAAACTGGGGGCTAGCGGGAGGATCTGGGGCCAACGTCCTGACTTTC. Full variable domain (outside the CDR3, taken from reference TRBV28 and TRBJ2-6): DVKVTQSSRYLVKRTGEKVFLECVQDMDHENMFWYRQDPGLGLRLIYFSYDVKMKEKGDIPEGYSVSREKKERFSLILESASTNQTSMYLCASSLNWGLAGGSGANVLTFGAGSRLTVL.

This clone was detected once. The chain couples TRBV7-2 to TRBJ2-1; 9 nucleotides align to TRBD1. CDR3 length: 15 amino acids. Looked up from germline, CDR1 is SGHTA and CDR2 is FQGNSA. The junction had 2 bases not matched to a gene; V was cut back by 2 bases and J by 3 bases. This chain's CDR3 is CASSLRQGVYNEQFF. The CDR3, as DNA: TGTGCCAGCAGCTTAAGACAGGGGGTCTACAATGAGCAGTTCTTC. Together with reference TRBV7-2 and TRBJ2-1, the CDR3 gives the full variable domain: GAGVSQSPSNKVTEKGKDVELRCDPISGHTALYWYRQSLGQGLEFLIYFQGNSAPDKSGLPSDRFSAERTGGSVSTLTIQRTQQEDSAVYLCASSLRQGVYNEQFFGPGTRLTVL.

The gene calls are TRBV5-1 and TRBJ2-3, with 12 bases matching TRBD1. This CDR3 region has 17 residues. Germline V gives CDR1 SGHRS, CDR2 YFSETQ. J lost 4 bases, V lost 0 bases, and 6 bases had no gene match. This CDR3 is CASSLEPGQGAADTQYF. CDR3 bases: TGCGCCAGCAGCTTGGAACCGGGACAGGGGGCGGCAGATACGCAGTATTTT.

The chain has TRBV19 and TRBJ2-5; 12 nucleotides agree with TRBD2. V was clipped by 3 bases and J by 5 bases; unmatched bases: 4. There are 15 residues in the CDR3. Per the germline V gene, CDR1 is LNHDA and CDR2 is SQIVND (reference sequence). CDR3 loop: CASSMALAGGETQYF. CDR3 in DNA: TGTGCCAGTAGTATGGCGCTAGCGGGAGGGGAGACCCAGTACTTC.

This clone was counted once. J is TRBJ2-5 and V is TRBV19; 9 bases align to TRBD2. In germline, CDR1 is LNHDA, CDR2 SQIVND (reference sequence). With 3 bases clipped from V and 5 bases from J, the junction kept 13 bases outside the gene matches. This CDR3 region has 17 residues. CDR3 protein: CASSIRRIAGDFETQYF. CDR3 coding DNA: TGTGCCAGTAGTATCCGTCGGATAGCGGGAGATTTTGAGACCCAGTACTTC.

The V gene is TRBV7-8, the J gene TRBJ2-1; 11 bases align to TRBD1. There are 15 residues in the CDR3. Germline CDR1 is SGHVS and CDR2 is FQNEAQ. Trimming at V came to 6 bases and at J to 2 bases, leaving 3 bases not matched to a gene. DNA of the CDR3: TGTGCCAGCAGACCGGGACAGGGGGCCTACAATGAGCAGTTCTTC. This encodes CASRPGQGAYNEQFF.

This clone was recorded only once. This chain links TRBV27 with TRBJ2-3; 11 bases fit TRBD2. CDR3 length equals 15 residues. Losses at the gene ends were 4 bases for V and 4 bases for J; bases not matched to a gene: 4. Germline V gene sequence: CDR1 MNHEY, CDR2 SMNVEV (reference sequence). CDR3 sequence (DNA): TGTGCCAGCAGTTCCTTAGCGGGAGGGCCAGATACGCAGTATTTT. Translated, it gives CASSSLAGGPDTQYF.

V gene TRBV7-3 combines with J gene TRBJ2-5, with a tentative D call TRBD2 (6 bases). The V end lost 5 bases, the J end lost 2 bases, and 9 bases lay between the germline ends. The CDR3 spans 13 residues. Germline CDR1 reads SGHTA; CDR2 reads FQGTGA. CDR3 loop: CASSRGLQETQYF. In DNA, the CDR3 is TGTGCCAGCAGCAGGGGACTTCAAGAGACCCAGTACTTC. Full variable domain (remainder filled in from reference TRBV7-3 and TRBJ2-5): GAGVSQTPSNKVTEKGKYVELRCDPISGHTALYWYRQSLGQGPEFLIYFQGTGAADDSGLPNDRFFAVRPEGSVSTLKIQRTERGDSAVYLCASSRGLQETQYFGPGTRLLVL.

V gene TRBV29-1 combines with J gene TRBJ2-5; TRBD1 agrees at 7 bases. V dropped 1 base and J dropped 4; count of bases not matched to a gene: 3. Germline V gene lookup returns CDR1 SQVTM and CDR2 ANQGSEA. The CDR3 is 13 amino acids. CDR3 in DNA: TGCAGCGTTGAAGGTTCAGGGGGAGAGACCCAGTACTTC. Translation: CSVEGSGGETQYF.

The V gene is TRBV18, the J gene TRBJ2-7; 7 bases align to TRBD2. The V and J ends lost 0 bases and 3 bases, in that order; junction bases with no gene match: 11. The germline V gene has CDR1 KGHSH and CDR2 LQKENI. The CDR3 has 17 residues. The CDR3 loop is CASSPPKGAGFCYEQYF. The CDR3 DNA is TGTGCCAGCTCACCACCGAAGGGAGCGGGATTCTGCTACGAGCAGTACTTC. The complete variable domain, with remaining parts taken from reference TRBV18 and TRBJ2-7, reads NAGVMQNPRHLVRRRGQEARLRCSPMKGHSHVYWYRQLPEEGLKFMVYLQKENIIDESGMPKERFSAEFPKEGPSILRIQQVVRGDSAAYFCASSPPKGAGFCYEQYFGPGTRLTVT.

V is TRBV30 and J is TRBJ2-2; a weak D match, TRBD2 (6 bases). V was cut by 0 bases and J by 5 bases, with 7 bases left in between. The CDR3 sequence is 13 residues long. Germline CDR1 and CDR2: GTSNPN and SVGIG (reference sequence). The CDR3 sequence: CAWSVLATGELFF. The CDR3 bases are TGTGCCTGGAGTGTACTAGCAACCGGGGAGCTGTTTTTT. Complete variable domain (other parts from reference TRBV30 and TRBJ2-2): SQTIHQWPATLVQPVGSPLSLECTVEGTSNPNLYWYRQAAGRGLQLLFYSVGIGQISSEVPQNLSASRPQDRQFILSSKKLLLSDSGFYLCAWSVLATGELFFGEGSRLTVL.

In this sample, this clone turned up once. The V and J genes are TRBV29-1 and TRBJ2-1, with TRBD1 matching over 8 bases. Germline lookup yields CDR1 SQVTM and CDR2 ANQGSEA. This CDR3 spans 13 amino acids. Losses at the gene ends were 7 bases for V and 1 base for J; bases not matched to a gene: 3. CDR3 amino acids: CSARTGSYNEQFF. The CDR3 nucleotides are TGCAGCGCTAGGACAGGGTCCTACAATGAGCAGTTCTTC.

Remarks on this clone: Relative to the germline gene, one junction end is altered; a read error may explain this. The chain couples TRBV7-9 to TRBJ2-1, with TRBD2 matching 14 bases. Germline assignment: CDR1 SEHNR and CDR2 FQNEAQ (reference sequence). CDR3 length: 16 residues. The CDR3 nucleotides are TGTTCCAGCAGCTCCAGACTAGCGGGAGGGAGGAGTGAGCAGTTCTTC. Translating it yields CSSSSRLAGGRSEQFF.

This chain joins TRBV5-1 and TRBJ2-5; 9 nucleotides line up with TRBD2. CDR1 SGHRS and CDR2 YFSETQ come from the germline V gene. Losses at the gene ends were 0 bases for V and 2 bases for J; bases not matched to a gene: 8. The CDR3 sequence is 17 residues long. The CDR3 sequence: CASSLELAGIRQETQYF. DNA of the CDR3: TGCGCCAGCAGCTTGGAACTAGCGGGTATCCGTCAAGAGACCCAGTACTTC.

Remarks on this clone: The same CDR3 is also encoded by other DNA sequences in this sample. This chain connects TRBV28 to TRBJ2-7; 13 nucleotides agree with TRBD2. V shed 5 bases, J shed 2 bases, and the junction held 3 bases outside the gene matches. From germline, CDR1 is MDHEN and CDR2 SYDVKM. This CDR3 comprises 15 residues. The chain's CDR3 is CASSPGTSGTYEQYF. CDR3 DNA: TGTGCCAGCAGTCCGGGGACTAGCGGGACCTACGAGCAGTACTTC.

The chain combines TRBV11-2 with TRBJ1-5, with D possibly matching TRBD1 (5 bases). CDR3 size: 15 residues. Germline-derived CDR1 and CDR2 are SGHAT and FQNNGV. Between the trimmed V and J ends, which lost 0 bases and 7 bases, there was a span of 13 bases. The DNA for the CDR3 is TGTGCCAGCAGCTTAGATACGGGGGTAGGACAGCCCCAGCATTTT. It translates to CASSLDTGVGQPQHF.

CDR3 in DNA: TGTGCCAGCAGCCCGGGGACAGTGAACACTGAAGCTTTCTTT. It yields the protein CASSPGTVNTEAFF. This chain uses TRBV6-4 with TRBJ1-1; 7 bases agree with TRBD1. Germline CDR1 reads MRHNA; CDR2 reads SNTAGT. The V gene end was trimmed by 6 bases and the J gene end by 0 bases; junction bases not matched to a gene: 4. This CDR3 is 14 amino acids long.

The chain employs TRBV7-2 and TRBJ2-3; D call uncertain. Germline CDR1 and CDR2: SGHTA and FQGNSA. This CDR3 is 15 amino acids long. V lost 2 bases, J lost 2 bases, and 11 bases lay in between. DNA of the CDR3: TGTGCCAGCAGCTTAAGCGCCGCGCTCACAGATACGCAGTATTTT. The encoded protein is CASSLSAALTDTQYF.

The genes are TRBV15 and TRBJ2-5; 9 nucleotides line up with TRBD2. This CDR3 is 16 amino acids long. Losses at the gene ends were 4 bases for V and 4 bases for J; bases not matched to a gene: 10. Germline V gene lookup returns CDR1 LNHNV and CDR2 YYDKDF (reference sequence). CDR3 nucleotide sequence: TGTGCCACCAGCACCGCGACTAGCGGAGGGGGAGAGACCCAGTACTTC. Translation: CATSTATSGGGETQYF.

The rearrangement links TRBV9 to TRBJ2-1; D might be TRBD1 (6 bases). The germline V and J ends were trimmed by 0 bases and 2 bases, with 12 bases remaining between them. The CDR3 loop spans 16 amino acids. The V gene's germline CDR1 is SGDLS and CDR2 YYNGEE. As DNA, the CDR3 is TGTGCCAGCAGCGTAGGGGGGCAGGCCGCCTACAATGAGCAGTTCTTC. It codes for CASSVGGQAAYNEQFF.

The chain employs TRBV7-2 and TRBJ2-7; 13 bases map to TRBD2. The CDR3 contains 15 residues. Germline V lookup: CDR1 SGHTA, CDR2 FQGNSA. V lost 4 bases to trimming and J lost 3 bases; unmatched junction nucleotides: 3. Written as DNA, the CDR3 is TGTGCCAGCAGCTGGAGGACTAGCGGGAGCTACGAGCAGTACTTC. It specifies CASSWRTSGSYEQYF.

The chain recombines TRBV5-8 with TRBJ2-5, with D possibly TRBD2 on 5 matching bases. V gave up 1 base and J gave up 13 bases, with 14 bases separating them. This CDR3 has 12 amino acids. Germline loops: CDR1 SGHTS, CDR2 YDEGEE. CDR3 nucleotide sequence: TGTGCCAGCAGCTTGAGACACGTCGGAGGGTACTTC. This gives the protein CASSLRHVGGYF.

This chain connects TRBV19 to TRBJ1-4, with TRBD1 as a possible D gene (5 bases). V lost 6 bases and J 3 bases, leaving 11 bases between the germline ends. The CDR3 has 14 residues. Germline V gene sequence: CDR1 LNHDA, CDR2 SQIVND (reference sequence). CDR3: CASSQGPPNEKLFF. The CDR3 DNA reads as TGTGCCAGTAGCCAGGGTCCGCCTAATGAAAAACTGTTTTTT. The full variable domain, with the rest looked up from reference TRBV19 and TRBJ1-4, is DGGITQSPKYLFRKEGQNVTLSCEQNLNHDAMYWYRQDPGQGLRLIYYSQIVNDFQKGDIAEGYSVSREKKESFPLTVTSAQKNPTAFYLCASSQGPPNEKLFFGSGTQLSVL.

V usage is TRBV29-1 and J usage is TRBJ1-2, with 8 nucleotides matching TRBD1. Per germline, CDR1 SQVTM and CDR2 ANQGSEA. The CDR3 length is 14 residues. Trimming took 7 bases from V and 4 from J; bases not matched to a gene: 11. CDR3 sequence (DNA): TGCAGCGCTATGACAGGGGAGGAAGGCTATGGCTACACCTTC. It encodes CSAMTGEEGYGYTF.

The gene calls are TRBV27 and TRBJ2-7, with a possible D match to TRBD2 (6 bases). Trimming removed 8 bases from V and 2 bases from J, with 40 bases in between. The CDR3 sequence is 22 residues long. Germline V gene lookup returns CDR1 MNHEY and CDR2 SMNVEV (reference sequence). For the CDR3, the DNA is TGTGCCAGCCGAATTATGGGGACTGGGTTGGGCAGAGTGTCCCAGTCGGCCTACGAGCAGTACTTC. Translating it yields CASRIMGTGLGRVSQSAYEQYF.